Listed below are T cell receptor beta chains from one sample, sequenced in a study of shared T cell receptors in the human thymus. Only in-frame clones appear in the TCRdb table, and some are missing; sequencing was by immunoSEQ multiplex PCR. The profile shows around 730,000 clones, 80% to 90% of them singletons. This sample also belongs to another study, concerning human thymus T cells.

Source material: thymocytes. These receptors were obtained from a girl under two years old with a congenital heart defect. CDR3s include the opening cysteine and the closing phenylalanine or tryptophan. The D gene is left open where the match is weak. Clone sizes are given selectively: once, few, many, or a class where the clone is expanded.

.,.,TRBV10-3,TRBJ2-7,TGTGCCATCAGTGCGAGACAGGGAGGACACGAGCAGTACTTC,CAISARQGGHEQYF
TRBD2,.,TRBV9,TRBJ2-5,TGTGCCAGCAGCCCCATCGTCGGGGAGGGGACCCAGTACTTC,CASSPIVGEGTQYF
TRBD2,.,TRBV12-5,TRBJ2-1,TGTGCTAGTGGTTTGGTAAAGGATAGCGGGGGGGTTGACAATGAGCAGTTCTTC,CASGLVKDSGGVDNEQFF
TRBD1,.,TRBV7-2,TRBJ2-3,TGTGCCAGCAGCTTAGTTAGCCAGGGGGCGCGTGGAGGCACAGATACGCAGTATTTT,CASSLVSQGARGGTDTQYF
.,.,TRBV9,TRBJ1-1,TGTGCCAGCAGCGTAGGAGGGTTTTTAGACACTGAAGCTTTCTTT,CASSVGGFLDTEAFF
.,.,TRBV4-3,TRBJ2-1,TGCGCCAGCAGCCAAGATGAGGGTTTTAGGGACAATGAGCAGTTCTTC,CASSQDEGFRDNEQFF
.,.,TRBV20-1,TRBJ1-2,TGCAGCCCGACATCAACCTACACCTTC,CSPTSTYTF
TRBD2,once,TRBV25-1,TRBJ2-1,TGTGCCAGCAGTCCCCGGGGGGAGAATGAGCAGTTCTTC,CASSPRGENEQFF
.,few,TRBV25-1,TRBJ2-1,TGTGCCAGCAGTGAGGTTATACAGCCTTGCGCGCAGTTCTTC,CASSEVIQPCAQFF
.,.,TRBV5-1,TRBJ2-7,TGCGCCAGCAGCTTGGCGGGGTACAATTCCTACGAGCAGTACTTC,CASSLAGYNSYEQYF
.,.,TRBV7-9,TRBJ1-2,TGTGCCAGCAGCCCTGCCGCGGGTGCCTATGGCTACACCTTC,CASSPAAGAYGYTF
.,.,TRBV11-2,TRBJ2-3,TGTGCCAGCAGCTCCGCGAAAACAGATACGCAGTATTTT,CASSSAKTDTQYF
.,.,TRBV4-3,TRBJ1-6,TGCGCCAGCAGCCAGGCCGGGACACCCTATAATTCACCCCTCCACTTT,CASSQAGTPYNSPLHF
TRBD2,few,TRBV2,TRBJ2-1,TGTGCCAGCAGGCGACTAGCGGGGGACGCCCACAATGAGCAGTTCTTC,CASRRLAGDAHNEQFF
TRBD1,.,TRBV7-2,TRBJ1-2,TGTGCCAGCAGCTCCCATGGACAGGTCGGAGGCTACACCTTC,CASSSHGQVGGYTF
TRBD1,.,TRBV28,TRBJ2-7,TGTGCCAGCAGGAGGACAGGGACCTTCTACGAGCAGTACTTC,CASRRTGTFYEQYF
.,.,TRBV5-1,TRBJ1-1,TGCGCCAGCAGCTTGGCCGACAGAGGTTCAAGGTACACTGAAGCTTTCTTT,CASSLADRGSRYTEAFF
.,.,TRBV4-1,TRBJ1-6,TGCGCCAGCAGCCCGAATACCCTAAGGGACATATCCCAGTATAATTCACCCCTCCACTTT,CASSPNTLRDISQYNSPLHF
.,.,TRBV2,TRBJ1-2,TGTGCCAGCAATCAGGGTTTCCACTATGGCTACACCTTC,CASNQGFHYGYTF
TRBD2,.,TRBV6-1,TRBJ2-1,TGTGCCAGCGGGGTAGCGGGGGGTTACAATGAGCAGTTCTTC,CASGVAGGYNEQFF
.,.,TRBV2,TRBJ1-5,TGTGCCAGCAGTAGAGACAGCAAAAATCAGCCCCAGCATTTT,CASSRDSKNQPQHF
.,once,TRBV9,TRBJ1-3,TGTGCCAGCAGCGTAGACCCGGAGTTTGCAGGGACTGGAAACACCATATATTTT,CASSVDPEFAGTGNTIYF
.,.,TRBV4-1,TRBJ2-3,TGCGCCAGCAGCCAAGATTCGGAGATGAACACAGATACGCAGTATTTT,CASSQDSEMNTDTQYF
TRBD1,.,TRBV7-2,TRBJ1-5,TGTGCCAGCAGCCACGGACAGGGGAGGCAGCCCCAGCATTTT,CASSHGQGRQPQHF
.,.,TRBV11-2,TRBJ1-2,TGTGCCAGCAGCCAGAGCGATTACTATGGCTACACCTTC,CASSQSDYYGYTF
.,.,TRBV13,TRBJ2-1,TGTGCCAGCAGCCCTAGGGGCGAGGGACTCCTCAATGAGCAGTTCTTC,CASSPRGEGLLNEQFF
TRBD1,.,TRBV30,TRBJ2-2,TGTGCCTGGAGTGTGCTAGACAGGGAAGCCGGGGAGCTGTTTTTT,CAWSVLDREAGELFF
.,.,TRBV7-2,TRBJ2-1,TGTGCCAGCAGCACCACGACAGATAGAGGACAATATGAGCAGTTCTTC,CASSTTTDRGQYEQFF
.,.,TRBV15,TRBJ2-7,TGTGCCACCAGCAGAGATCAGGTCCACGAGCAGTACTTC,CATSRDQVHEQYF
.,once,TRBV27,TRBJ2-7,TGTGCCACTCAAGGAGGGAACGAGCAGTACTTC,CATQGGNEQYF